Below, 19 T cell receptor beta chains from the same sample are listed, as sequenced in a study of CD8+ T cells in alopecia areata. Sequencing relied on a cDNA template that was reverse transcribed from extracted RNA. Libraries were prepared by immunoSEQ multiplex PCR; TCRdb keeps only in-frame clonotypes and omits some of them. This sample has hundreds of thousands of clones; around two thirds occur once, and the top ten carry more than 0.95%. The sample consisted of CD4+ T cells sorted from blood, taken at week 0. These receptors came from a human donor with alopecia areata.

The V and J genes are TRBV30 and TRBJ2-1, with 7 positions matching TRBD2. The CDR3 is 12 residues long. J gave up 7 bases and V 4 bases, and 4 bases lay outside the gene matches. Germline CDR1 GTSNPN, CDR2 SVGIG (reference sequence). CDR3 region: CAWNRGGNEQFF. The CDR3 DNA follows: TGTGCCTGGAATCGGGGAGGGAATGAGCAGTTCTTC.

This clone was counted a few times. V usage is TRBV5-1 and J usage is TRBJ1-1; D unclear. This CDR3 has 13 residues. Germline loops: CDR1 SGHRS, CDR2 YFSETQ. V lost 5 bases to trimming and J lost 1 base, with 9 bases between them. The CDR3 loop is CASRRFTNTEAFF. Here the CDR3 DNA reads TGCGCCAGCAGAAGGTTTACGAACACTGAAGCTTTCTTT.

This clone was picked up one time. In the same sample, other DNA sequences code for this CDR3. The CDR3 reads CASSLDGNTDTQYF. CDR3 coding DNA: TGTGCCAGCAGCTTAGACGGAAACACAGATACGCAGTATTTT. This rearrangement joins TRBV7-2 to TRBJ2-3; D uncertain. Germline CDR1 reads SGHTA; CDR2 reads FQGNSA. Trimming shortened V by 1 base and J by 2 bases, and 7 bases separated the two germline ends. This CDR3 is 14 amino acids long. Together with reference TRBV7-2 and TRBJ2-3, the CDR3 gives the full variable domain: GAGVSQSPSNKVTEKGKDVELRCDPISGHTALYWYRQSLGQGLEFLIYFQGNSAPDKSGLPSDRFSAERTGGSVSTLTIQRTQQEDSAVYLCASSLDGNTDTQYFGPGTRLTVL.

Regarding this clone: Other DNA sequences of this sample code for an identical CDR3. The genes are TRBV9 and TRBJ2-5; D gene unclear. V shed 0 bases and J shed 4 bases, with 4 bases lying between them. The CDR3 has 12 residues. Per germline, CDR1 SGDLS and CDR2 YYNGEE. CDR3 DNA sequence: TGTGCCAGCAGCGTAGGTGGAGAGACCCAGTACTTC. Encoded protein: CASSVGGETQYF.

The V and J genes are TRBV4-3 and TRBJ2-5, with 8 bases that match TRBD2. CDR1 and CDR2 (germline): LGHNA, YSLEER. The CDR3 loop spans 16 amino acids. V was clipped by 0 bases and J by 5 bases; unmatched bases: 8. Written as DNA, the CDR3 is TGCGCCAGCAGCCAAGATCTAGCGGGCTTAAGGGAGACCCAGTACTTC. This gives the protein CASSQDLAGLRETQYF.

The V gene is TRBV5-1, the J gene TRBJ2-2, with D possibly being TRBD1 (6 bases). V lost 7 bases and J 6 bases, leaving 22 bases between the germline ends. The germline CDR1 and CDR2 sequences are SGHRS and YFSETQ. This CDR3 region has 16 residues. The CDR3 DNA reads as TGCGCCAGCCGCATCCTCCAGGGGATAGGGCCCGGGGAGCTGTTTTTT. It is translated as CASRILQGIGPGELFF.

The V and J genes are TRBV5-1 and TRBJ2-5, with D perhaps matching TRBD1 or TRBD2 (6 bases each). Germline V lookup: CDR1 SGHRS, CDR2 YFSETQ. With 4 bases removed from V and 7 bases from J, the gap between germline ends came to 17 bases. The CDR3 extends over 14 amino acids. In DNA, the CDR3 is TGCGCCAGCAGCCTACAGGGCTACGGGGGGACCCAGTACTTC. It translates to CASSLQGYGGTQYF.

This clone has just a few counts. The V gene is TRBV11-2, the J gene TRBJ2-5; D might be TRBD2 (5 bases). The CDR3 has 13 residues. CDR1 and CDR2 from the germline V gene are SGHAT and FQNNGV. V was cut by 4 bases and J by 3 bases, with 9 bases left in between. The CDR3 bases are TGTGCCAGCAGCTCGGGGATAGAAGAGACCCAGTACTTC. Amino acids: CASSSGIEETQYF.

The CDR3 sequence: CSVVWPSGVSYNEQFF. The DNA of the CDR3 is TGCAGCGTTGTATGGCCTAGCGGGGTCTCCTACAATGAGCAGTTCTTC. V usage is TRBV29-1 and J usage is TRBJ2-1; 9 nucleotides agree with TRBD2. The V gene end was trimmed by 4 bases and the J gene end by 0 bases; junction bases not matched to a gene: 7. CDR3 length: 16 residues. From germline, CDR1 is SQVTM and CDR2 ANQGSEA.

V and J are TRBV29-1 and TRBJ2-3; D gene ambiguous. The ends were cut back, 3 bases at V and 1 base at J, with 11 bases in the middle. This CDR3 comprises 14 residues. Germline loops: CDR1 SQVTM, CDR2 ANQGSEA. The CDR3 DNA reads TGCAGCGTTGAGACACCTGGACGCACAGATACGCAGTATTTT. Protein product: CSVETPGRTDTQYF.

This chain connects TRBV9 to TRBJ2-1; 9 bases fit TRBD2. CDR3 length: 15 residues. The V segment lost 0 bases and the J segment 5 bases; nucleotides outside the gene matches: 3. Germline V CDR1 and CDR2: SGDLS, YYNGEE. Here the CDR3 DNA reads TGTGCCAGCAGCGTAGGACTAGCGGCCCACAATGAGCAGTTCTTC. It translates to CASSVGLAAHNEQFF. Filled out from reference TRBV9 and TRBJ2-1, the complete variable domain reads DSGVTQTPKHLITATGQRVTLRCSPRSGDLSVYWYQQSLDQGLQFLIQYYNGEERAKGNILERFSAQQFPDLHSELNLSSLELGDSALYFCASSVGLAAHNEQFFGPGTRLTVL.

The V and J genes are TRBV13 and TRBJ1-1; 7 bases are a match to TRBD1. The CDR3 loop spans 14 amino acids. V lost 9 bases, J lost 0 bases, and 7 bases stayed unmatched. The germline V gene encodes CDR1 PRHDT and CDR2 FYEKMQ (reference sequence). The DNA of the CDR3 is TGTGCCAGTAGGGGGACAGCCTTGAACACTGAAGCTTTCTTT. Translation gives CASRGTALNTEAFF. The full variable domain, with the rest looked up from reference TRBV13 and TRBJ1-1, is AAGVIQSPRHLIKEKRETATLKCYPIPRHDTVYWYQQGPGQDPQFLISFYEKMQSDKGSIPDRFSAQQFSDYHSELNMSSLELGDSALYFCASRGTALNTEAFFGQGTRLTVV.

This clone was recorded only once. The chain couples TRBV27 to TRBJ1-6; TRBD1 agrees at 11 bases. CDR3 length equals 14 residues. With V trimmed by 6 bases and J by 7 bases, 2 bases remained unmatched. Germline-derived CDR1 and CDR2 are MNHEY and SMNVEV (reference sequence). The CDR3 reads CASRGQGANSPLHF. CDR3 in DNA: TGTGCCAGCAGAGGACAGGGGGCGAATTCACCCCTCCACTTT.

The V and J genes are TRBV5-1 and TRBJ2-5; D is possibly TRBD2 (7 bases). This CDR3 comprises 14 residues. CDR1 and CDR2 (germline): SGHRS, YFSETQ. The germline V and J ends were trimmed by 7 bases and 5 bases, with 18 bases remaining between them. CDR3 DNA: TGCGCCAGCGGGTCCTCGGGGGGCGTGGAGACCCAGTACTTC. Protein sequence: CASGSSGGVETQYF.

The chain recombines TRBV29-1 with TRBJ1-2; 7 positions agree with TRBD1. V lost 5 bases, J lost 1 base, and 7 bases stayed unmatched. Germline V gene lookup returns CDR1 SQVTM and CDR2 ANQGSEA. This CDR3 comprises 14 residues. CDR3 amino acids: CSVPDRDHNYGYTF. Here the CDR3 DNA reads TGCAGCGTTCCTGACAGGGACCATAACTATGGCTACACCTTC.

The chain couples TRBV6-5 to TRBJ2-3; TRBD1 matches 8 bases. Germline assignment: CDR1 MNHEY and CDR2 SVGAGI. J lost 9 bases, V lost 0 bases, and 5 bases had no gene match. There are 14 residues in the CDR3. The CDR3 coding sequence is TGTGCCAGCAGTTACTCAGGACAGGGCTGGACGCAGTATTTT. Translated: CASSYSGQGWTQYF.

The chain recombines TRBV7-2 with TRBJ2-3; the D is unclear. With 4 bases removed from V and 0 bases from J, the gap between germline ends came to 11 bases. The CDR3 spans 15 residues. Germline lookup yields CDR1 SGHTA and CDR2 FQGNSA. The CDR3 here is CASSWGRQSTDTQYF. The DNA for the CDR3 is TGTGCCAGCAGCTGGGGTAGGCAGAGCACAGATACGCAGTATTTT. The whole variable domain, filled in from reference TRBV7-2 and TRBJ2-3, reads GAGVSQSPSNKVTEKGKDVELRCDPISGHTALYWYRQSLGQGLEFLIYFQGNSAPDKSGLPSDRFSAERTGGSVSTLTIQRTQQEDSAVYLCASSWGRQSTDTQYFGPGTRLTVL.

The chain has TRBV5-1 and TRBJ2-3; D is unresolved. Trimming removed 3 bases from V and 1 base from J, with 9 bases in between. The CDR3 has 14 residues. CDR1 is SGHRS, CDR2 YFSETQ, per germline. The CDR3 region is CASSSLAGTDTQYF. The CDR3 region has the DNA TGCGCCAGCAGCTCCCTGGCGGGCACAGATACGCAGTATTTT. Drawing the rest from reference TRBV5-1 and TRBJ2-3, the complete variable domain is KAGVTQTPRYLIKTRGQQVTLSCSPISGHRSVSWYQQTPGQGLQFLFEYFSETQRNKGNFPGRFSGRQFSNSRSEMNVSTLELGDSALYLCASSSLAGTDTQYFGPGTRLTVL.

Worth noting for this clone: In the same sample, other DNA sequences code for this CDR3. The chain uses TRBV29-1 and TRBJ2-5; TRBD2 aligns across 7 bases. The CDR3 is 10 residues long. Looked up from germline, CDR1 is SQVTM and CDR2 is ANQGSEA. This CDR3 is CSGGGETQYF. The CDR3 DNA sequence: TGCAGTGGGGGGGGAGAGACCCAGTACTTC. The full variable domain, completed using reference TRBV29-1 and TRBJ2-5, is SAVISQKPSRDICQRGTSLTIQCQVDSQVTMMFWYRQQPGQSLTLIATANQGSEATYESGFVIDKFPISRPNLTFSTLTVSNMSPEDSSIYLCSGGGETQYFGPGTRLLVL.